These 8 T cell receptor beta chains were all obtained from the same sample, sequenced in a study of CD8 T cells in Susac syndrome. The authors reverse transcribed roughly 0.45 to 1 ug RNA with random hexamers. TCRdb passed the immunoSEQ multiplex PCR reads through MiXCR, listing each CDR3 protein once. The table has about 71,000 distinct CDR3 sequences, roughly 93% seen once. The sequenced sample was CD4+ T cells from PBMCs. The source of these receptors is a human donor with Susac syndrome.

This chain joins TRBV5-1 and TRBJ2-3; 10 nucleotides line up with TRBD1. CDR3 length: 15 residues. The J segment lost 2 bases and the V segment lost 4 bases, leaving 4 bases of the junction unmatched. Germline CDR1 reads SGHRS; CDR2 reads YFSETQ. In DNA, the CDR3 is TGCGCCAGCAGCCGGGGACAGGGGCTCACAGATACGCAGTATTTT. Protein sequence: CASSRGQGLTDTQYF.

This clonotype was observed once. The chain is built from TRBV20-1 and TRBJ2-3; 7 nucleotides agree with TRBD1. After removal of 6 bases from V and 0 bases from J, the junction contained 6 bases not matched to a gene. Germline lookup yields CDR1 DFQATT and CDR2 SNEGSKA (reference sequence). The CDR3 is 14 amino acids. The CDR3 DNA reads as TGCAGTGCCCCGAGAGGGGGCAGCACAGATACGCAGTATTTT. Protein product: CSAPRGGSTDTQYF.

DNA of the CDR3: TGTGCCAGCAGCTTAGTTAACTTCCTCGGAGAAGGGTTCTCTGGGGCCAACGTCCTGACTTTC. Encoded protein: CASSLVNFLGEGFSGANVLTF. V is TRBV11-1 and J is TRBJ2-6, with D unclear. The CDR3 consists of 21 residues. V was clipped by 1 base and J by 0 bases, with 22 bases between them. CDR1 and CDR2 (germline): SGHAT, FQDESV (reference sequence).

The chain combines TRBV28 with TRBJ2-7, with 9 bases identical to TRBD2. Trimming cost V 6 bases and J 3 bases; bases outside gene matches: 3. CDR1 and CDR2 from the germline V gene are MDHEN and SYDVKM. The CDR3 consists of 13 residues. The CDR3 region is CASRRGGSYEQYF. Written as DNA, the CDR3 is TGTGCCAGCAGGCGGGGGGGAAGCTACGAGCAGTACTTC. Supplemented by reference TRBV28 and TRBJ2-7, the full variable domain reads DVKVTQSSRYLVKRTGEKVFLECVQDMDHENMFWYRQDPGLGLRLIYFSYDVKMKEKGDIPEGYSVSREKKERFSLILESASTNQTSMYLCASRRGGSYEQYFGPGTRLTVT.

The chain recombines TRBV7-9 with TRBJ2-3; D possibly matches TRBD1 or TRBD2 (6 bases each). CDR1 is SEHNR and CDR2 is FQNEAQ in the germline V gene (reference sequence). The CDR3 is made up of 16 amino acids. V was clipped by 8 bases and J by 0 bases, with 18 bases between them. CDR3 coding DNA: TGTGCCAGCGAAATGGGGGGCCACCCTAGCACAGATACGCAGTATTTT. It translates to CASEMGGHPSTDTQYF.

The chain links TRBV3-1 to TRBJ2-7, with 9 bases identical to TRBD1. The CDR3 consists of 13 residues. With V trimmed by 8 bases and J by 4 bases, 6 bases remained unmatched. Looked up from germline, CDR1 is LGHDT and CDR2 is YNNKEL (reference sequence). This chain's CDR3 is CASGTGSMYEQYF. The DNA of the CDR3 is TGTGCCAGCGGGACAGGGAGTATGTACGAGCAGTACTTC.

CDR3 in DNA: TGTGCCACCTCCCTGGGGGCCGGGGAGCTGTTTTTT. The encoded protein is CATSLGAGELFF. The chain recombines TRBV24-1 with TRBJ2-2; either TRBD1 or TRBD2 may supply D (5 bases each). CDR3 length: 12 amino acids. V lost 9 bases and J 6 bases, leaving 10 bases between the germline ends. Germline CDR1 reads KGHDR; CDR2 reads SFDVKD.

The chain is built from TRBV29-1 and TRBJ2-3, with a weak D call TRBD1 (5 bases). CDR1 and CDR2 from the germline V gene are SQVTM and ANQGSEA. The CDR3 sequence is 13 residues long. Trimming took 3 bases from V and 6 from J, leaving 13 bases between them. The CDR3 DNA reads TGCAGCGTTGAGGTTGGGGCTGCCGATACGCAGTATTTT. Protein product: CSVEVGAADTQYF.